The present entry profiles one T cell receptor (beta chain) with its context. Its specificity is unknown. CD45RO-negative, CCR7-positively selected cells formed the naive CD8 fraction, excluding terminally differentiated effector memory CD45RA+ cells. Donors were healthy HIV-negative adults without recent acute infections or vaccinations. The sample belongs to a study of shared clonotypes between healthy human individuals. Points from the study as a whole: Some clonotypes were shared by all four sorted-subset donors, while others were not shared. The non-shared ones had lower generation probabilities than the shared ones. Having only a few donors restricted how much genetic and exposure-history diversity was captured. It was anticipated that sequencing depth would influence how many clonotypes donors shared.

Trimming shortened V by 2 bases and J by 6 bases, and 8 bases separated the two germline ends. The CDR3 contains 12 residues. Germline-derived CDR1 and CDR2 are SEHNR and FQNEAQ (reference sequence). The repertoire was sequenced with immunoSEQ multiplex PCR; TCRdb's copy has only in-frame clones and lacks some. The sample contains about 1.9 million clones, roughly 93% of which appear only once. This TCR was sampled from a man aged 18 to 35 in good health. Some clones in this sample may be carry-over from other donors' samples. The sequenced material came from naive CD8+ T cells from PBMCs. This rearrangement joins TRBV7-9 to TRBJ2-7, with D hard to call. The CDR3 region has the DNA TGTGCCAGCAGCTTAATAAGTCCCGAGCAGTACTTC. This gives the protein CASSLISPEQYF.